This T cell receptor beta chain was sequenced during a study of OX40 agonist ivuxolimab in advanced cancers. Background on the study: Ivuxolimab was delivered to patients intravenously every 2 weeks at doses spanning 0.01 to 10 mg/kg. Patients achieving partial responses numbered three: one hepatocellular carcinoma case and two cutaneous melanoma cases.

Patients were ineligible given autoimmune disease history or systemic immunosuppression. Profiling relied on immunoSEQ multiplex PCR, and the TCRdb table lists in-frame clones only, not all of them. The table shows roughly 120,000 clones, with approximately 89% occurring only once. The specimen was CD4+ or CD8+ T cells sorted from blood, collected in a trial of the OX40 agonist ivuxolimab. The origin of this receptor is an adult with an advanced solid tumor such as melanoma, head and neck, liver or kidney cancer.

The CDR3, as DNA: TGTGCCAGCAGCCCCGACACGGGTGAAAAACTGTTTTTT. Amino acids: CASSPDTGEKLFF. This chain links TRBV4-2 with TRBJ1-4; D not resolved. This CDR3 comprises 13 residues. CDR1 and CDR2 (germline): LGHNA, YNFKEQ. The V end was cut by 4 bases, the J end by 7 bases, with 10 bases between.